These 29 T cell receptor beta chains were sequenced from one sample in a study of patients and donors after allogeneic stem cell transplantation. MiXCR, applied by TCRdb to the RT-PCR reads, yields one record per CDR3 protein. Of tens of thousands of distinct CDR3 sequences in the sample, about 8% are singletons; the top ten hold 45% to 60%. Sequencing input: blood, either unsorted or a sorted T cell fraction (not recorded which). These receptors were taken from a human donor who was either an allogeneic HSCT recipient or a stem cell or donor lymphocyte infusion donor (not recorded which). It is not recorded whose cells these are; they may come from a transplant donor.

This clonotype was recorded at least ten times. The chain has TRBV7-9 and TRBJ1-1; D remains ambiguous. This CDR3 spans 13 amino acids. Trimming pared 1 base from V and 3 bases from J, leaving 6 bases between. Germline V CDR1 and CDR2: SEHNR, FQNEAQ (reference sequence). In nucleotides, the CDR3 is TGTGCCAGCAGCTTAGAGGAGGACACTGAAGCTTTCTTT. It yields the protein CASSLEEDTEAFF.

This clonotype was counted a few times. The J gene is TRBJ2-1, the V gene TRBV7-9; 8 nucleotides agree with TRBD1. CDR3 length: 15 amino acids. The V and J ends lost 2 bases and 3 bases, in that order; junction bases with no gene match: 3. Germline V gives CDR1 SEHNR, CDR2 FQNEAQ (reference sequence). The chain's CDR3 is CASSLRGQGYNEQFF. The CDR3 DNA is TGTGCCAGCAGCTTAAGAGGACAGGGCTACAATGAGCAGTTCTTC.

This clonotype was seen at least ten times. This chain joins TRBV5-1 and TRBJ2-3; 9 bases line up with TRBD2. The V gene end was trimmed by 2 bases and the J gene end by 2 bases; junction bases not matched to a gene: 9. This CDR3 is 17 amino acids long. Germline-derived CDR1 and CDR2 are SGHRS and YFSETQ. The CDR3 coding sequence is TGCGCCAGCAGCTTTCGTAAGACTAGCGGCTTCACAGATACGCAGTATTTT. Translation gives CASSFRKTSGFTDTQYF.

This clonotype occurred many times. The V call is TRBV7-9, the J call TRBJ2-3; D unresolved. V lost 5 bases and J 3 bases, leaving 3 bases between the germline ends. Germline values: CDR1 SEHNR, CDR2 FQNEAQ (reference sequence). CDR3 length: 11 amino acids. The CDR3: CASSPTDTQYF. The CDR3 region has the DNA TGTGCCAGCAGCCCAACAGATACGCAGTATTTT.

This clonotype appeared many times. The rearrangement links TRBV27 to TRBJ1-6; D is undetermined. The CDR3 runs to 12 residues. The V gene's germline CDR1 is MNHEY and CDR2 SMNVEV (reference sequence). The V and J ends lost 4 bases and 7 bases respectively, with 5 bases between them. The CDR3: CASSSVNSPLHF. In nucleotides, the CDR3 is TGTGCCAGCAGTTCCGTCAATTCACCCCTCCACTTT.

Ten or more counts support this clonotype. This sequence joins TRBV12-3 or TRBV12-4 and TRBJ2-7; D possibly corresponds to TRBD2 (7 bases). The CDR3 is 15 residues long. V lost 6 bases and J lost 2, with 17 bases in between. The CDR3 bases are TGTGCCAGCAGCTCGAGGGGGACTATACCCTACGAGCAGTACTTC. Its protein is CASSSRGTIPYEQYF.

This clonotype has at least ten counts. The chain has TRBV24-1 and TRBJ2-1, with 13 bases identical to TRBD2. This CDR3 contains 16 residues. The J segment lost 0 bases and the V segment lost 6 bases, leaving 1 base of the junction unmatched. CDR1 is KGHDR and CDR2 is SFDVKD in the germline V gene. DNA of the CDR3: TGTGCCACCAGTCGGACTAGCGGGAGCTCCTACAATGAGCAGTTCTTC. Translating it yields CATSRTSGSSYNEQFF.

This clonotype was counted ten times or more. V is TRBV27 and J is TRBJ2-3; 8 nucleotides match TRBD2. This CDR3 has 19 residues. The V gene end was trimmed by 0 bases and the J gene end by 3 bases; junction bases not matched to a gene: 14. CDR1 and CDR2 (germline): MNHEY, SMNVEV (reference sequence). CDR3 DNA: TGTGCCAGCAGTTTATCGCCAATAGGGCGGGAGGCCTCGACAGATACGCAGTATTTT. Translating gives CASSLSPIGREASTDTQYF.

This clonotype was recorded many times. The V call is TRBV3-1, the J call TRBJ1-3, with D unresolved. CDR1 LGHDT and CDR2 YNNKEL come from the germline V gene (reference sequence). This CDR3 has 14 amino acids. V lost 0 bases to trimming and J lost 4 bases, with 7 bases between them. The CDR3 nucleotides are TGTGCCAGCAGCCAAGATCGATTGGGAAACACCATATATTTT. This gives the protein CASSQDRLGNTIYF.

This clonotype has more than one count but fewer than ten. The V call is TRBV2, the J call TRBJ2-7, with D perhaps matching TRBD1 (5 bases). This CDR3 spans 15 amino acids. Germline CDR1 and CDR2: SNHLY and FYNNEI. The V end lost 5 bases, the J end lost 0 bases, and 14 bases lay between the germline ends. The CDR3 sequence: CASSPDSLSSYEQYF. In DNA, the CDR3 is TGTGCCAGCAGTCCTGACAGCTTGAGCTCCTACGAGCAGTACTTC.

This clonotype was counted only a few times. This chain connects TRBV7-9 to TRBJ2-1; no reliable D call. Trimming took off 2 bases at V and 4 bases at J, with 9 bases between the two ends. Germline loops: CDR1 SEHNR, CDR2 FQNEAQ (reference sequence). The CDR3 contains 14 residues. CDR3 coding DNA: TGTGCCAGCAGCTTAAAACTGGAATACAATGAGCAGTTCTTC. Translated: CASSLKLEYNEQFF.

In its sample, this clonotype is medium-sized. CDR3 DNA sequence: TGTGCCAGCAACCGCGGGGGGAGCACAGATACGCAGTATTTT. As protein: CASNRGGSTDTQYF. J is TRBJ2-3 and V is TRBV12-3 or TRBV12-4, with 8 positions matching TRBD2. Trimming at V came to 7 bases and at J to 0 bases, leaving 3 bases not matched to a gene. CDR3 length: 14 amino acids.

A few counts support this clonotype. V and J are TRBV18 and TRBJ1-2; tentatively, D is TRBD1 (5 bases). The length of the CDR3 is 15 residues. CDR1 and CDR2 (germline): KGHSH, LQKENI. Trimming took off 3 bases at V and 3 bases at J, with 14 bases between the two ends. In DNA form, the CDR3 reads TGTGCCAGCTCACCTTGGCAGCAGGGAGACTATGGCTACACCTTC. Translation gives CASSPWQQGDYGYTF.

This clonotype was recorded a few times. This chain uses TRBV28 with TRBJ2-5; the D gene is possibly TRBD1 (6 bases). The V end lost 10 bases, the J end lost 5 bases, and 17 bases lay between the germline ends. This CDR3 comprises 13 residues. From germline, CDR1 is MDHEN and CDR2 SYDVKM. CDR3 loop: CAIPQGLRETQYF. CDR3 nucleotide sequence: TGTGCCATCCCACAGGGTCTGAGGGAGACCCAGTACTTC.

The chain uses TRBV7-9 and TRBJ2-7; 8 bases align to TRBD2. Germline V lookup: CDR1 SEHNR, CDR2 FQNEAQ (reference sequence). After removal of 4 bases from V and 7 bases from J, the junction contained 9 bases not matched to a gene. The CDR3 is made up of 14 amino acids. The CDR3: CASSSAGATWEQYF. The CDR3 DNA reads TGTGCCAGCAGCTCAGCGGGGGCCACGTGGGAGCAGTACTTC.

This clonotype was seen ten or more times. The gene calls are TRBV5-1 and TRBJ2-7; D unresolved. V dropped 2 bases and J dropped 5 bases, with 20 bases sitting between them. The CDR3 has 16 residues. CDR1 is SGHRS, CDR2 YFSETQ, per germline. The CDR3 sequence: CASSFILMLESHEQYF. The CDR3 DNA sequence: TGCGCCAGCAGCTTTATCCTTATGTTGGAGTCCCACGAGCAGTACTTC.

This clonotype was found a few times. The chain recombines TRBV4-2 with TRBJ2-5, with 12 bases identical to TRBD2. The CDR3 has 17 residues. V lost 0 bases and J lost 5; bases outside the gene matches: 7. Germline CDR1 and CDR2: LGHNA and YNFKEQ. CDR3 nucleotide sequence: TGTGCCAGCAGCCAAGAGGCCCTAGCGGGGGGGCCGGAGACCCAGTACTTC. It is translated as CASSQEALAGGPETQYF.

The chain links TRBV20-1 to TRBJ1-2; 10 positions match TRBD1. CDR3 length equals 15 residues. The V segment lost 6 bases and the J segment 3 bases; nucleotides outside the gene matches: 10. The germline V gene encodes CDR1 DFQATT and CDR2 SNEGSKA (reference sequence). The CDR3 sequence is CSASTGQGGDYGYTF. In DNA form, the CDR3 reads TGCAGTGCCTCCACCGGACAGGGGGGCGACTATGGCTACACCTTC.

In this sample, this clonotype turned up many times. Lacking the conserved final phenylalanine or tryptophan, this CDR3 likely reflects a read error. Because the CDR3's place on the DNA is in doubt, the DNA is left out and the CDR3 is given as listed by TCRdb. This rearrangement joins TRBV20-1 to TRBJ1-2; the table's D call of TRBD1 was not tested on the DNA. Germline CDR1 is DFQATT and CDR2 is SNEGSKA (reference sequence). Inclusive of both ends, the CDR3 amounts to 12 amino acids. The CDR3 protein is CSARAGDRGYLS.

In its sample, this clonotype was seen a few times. The chain is built from TRBV11-2 and TRBJ2-1, with 7 bases lining up with TRBD2. The CDR3 loop spans 16 amino acids. With V trimmed by 5 bases and J by 5 bases, 12 bases remained unmatched. Germline CDR1 reads SGHAT; CDR2 reads FQNNGV. The CDR3 coding sequence is TGTGCCAGCAGCCCCTCTCGGGGGAGGGTCCACAATGAGCAGTTCTTC. Translation: CASSPSRGRVHNEQFF.

There are many counts of this clonotype. The chain carries TRBV27 and TRBJ2-7, with a weak D call TRBD1 (6 bases). The ends were cut back, 4 bases at V and 7 bases at J, with 29 bases in the middle. The CDR3 is 18 amino acids. Per the germline V gene, CDR1 is MNHEY and CDR2 is SMNVEV (reference sequence). CDR3 bases: TGTGCCAGCAGTTCTACAACGGCCACGCGTTACAGGGAAGGGGAGCAGTACTTC. Translation gives CASSSTTATRYREGEQYF.

This clonotype was detected a few times. In nucleotides, the CDR3 is TGTGCCAGCAGCCAAACGGGCTCTGGGGCCAACGTCCTGACTTTC. Protein sequence: CASSQTGSGANVLTF. The chain couples TRBV3-1 to TRBJ2-6; no clear D gene. V was clipped by 2 bases and J by 0 bases, with 5 bases between them. Germline V gives CDR1 LGHDT, CDR2 YNNKEL (reference sequence). This CDR3 contains 15 residues.

The chain uses TRBV5-4 and TRBJ1-2; D is ambiguous. Germline V gene data show CDR1 as SGHNT and CDR2 as YYREEE (reference sequence). Trimming shortened V by 7 bases and J by 4 bases, and 20 bases separated the two germline ends. CDR3 length: 15 residues. This chain's CDR3 is CASLPGGEVGYGYTF. In nucleotides, the CDR3 is TGTGCCAGCTTACCGGGCGGGGAGGTTGGCTATGGCTACACCTTC.

The J gene is TRBJ1-1, the V gene TRBV30; TRBD1 agrees at 7 bases. The CDR3 runs to 12 residues. V trimming: 0 bases; J trimming: 11 bases; junction bases outside the gene matches: 6. Germline V gives CDR1 GTSNPN, CDR2 SVGIG (reference sequence). CDR3 residues: CAWSVKGAIAFF. As DNA, the CDR3 is TGTGCCTGGAGTGTAAAGGGGGCAATCGCTTTCTTT.

This clonotype has ten or more counts. V is TRBV28 and J is TRBJ1-2; D gene uncertain. The CDR3 is 13 residues long. Germline-derived CDR1 and CDR2 are MDHEN and SYDVKM. V was shortened by 7 bases and J by 2 bases, with 11 bases between the two germline ends. CDR3 region: CASIADLNYGYTF. CDR3 bases: TGTGCCAGCATTGCCGACTTAAACTATGGCTACACCTTC.

This clonotype was detected only a few times. The chain employs TRBV7-9 and TRBJ2-7; 7 bases line up with TRBD1. Germline CDR1 reads SEHNR; CDR2 reads FQNEAQ (reference sequence). The ends lost 1 base at V and 5 bases at J; junction bases unmatched: 8. CDR3 length equals 15 residues. The CDR3 protein is CASSLETGLLNEQYF. CDR3 DNA: TGTGCCAGCAGCTTAGAGACAGGGCTCCTCAACGAGCAGTACTTC.

This clonotype was detected many times. This chain joins TRBV27 and TRBJ2-2; 10 nucleotides match TRBD1. V lost 3 bases to trimming and J lost 7 bases; unmatched junction nucleotides: 8. Per germline, CDR1 MNHEY and CDR2 SMNVEV (reference sequence). There are 16 residues in the CDR3. In DNA, the CDR3 is TGTGCCAGCAGTTTCCGCGCGGGACAGGGGAACGGGGAGCTGTTTTTT. This gives the protein CASSFRAGQGNGELFF.

This clonotype was detected many times. The V gene is TRBV20-1, the J gene TRBJ2-7; D may correspond to TRBD1 or TRBD2 (5 bases each). V dropped 4 bases and J dropped 8 bases, with 21 bases sitting between them. This CDR3 has 14 amino acids. Germline V gene sequence: CDR1 DFQATT, CDR2 SNEGSKA (reference sequence). The CDR3 loop reads CSATPLGDLRKQYF. For the CDR3, the DNA is TGCAGTGCTACCCCCCTGGGGGATCTACGTAAGCAGTACTTC.

This clonotype was seen at least ten times. The rearrangement joins TRBV15 to TRBJ1-4; unclear D gene. The CDR3 spans 14 residues. The ends were cut back, 0 bases at V and 5 bases at J, with 7 bases in the middle. Germline V gene data show CDR1 as LNHNV and CDR2 as YYDKDF (reference sequence). The CDR3 sequence: CATSRERSNEKLFF. For the CDR3, the DNA is TGTGCCACCAGCAGAGAAAGGTCAAATGAAAAACTGTTTTTT. Full variable domain (outside the CDR3, taken from reference TRBV15 and TRBJ1-4): DAMVIQNPRYQVTQFGKPVTLSCSQTLNHNVMYWYQQKSSQAPKLLFHYYDKDFNNEADTPDNFQSRRPNTSFCFLDIRSPGLGDTAMYLCATSRERSNEKLFFGSGTQLSVL.